One and the same sample provided the 9 T cell receptor beta chains below, sequenced in a study of shared clonotypes between healthy human individuals. The protocol was immunoSEQ multiplex PCR, while the TCRdb copy is restricted to in-frame clones and leaves out a portion. In the table there are about 2,500,000 clones, around 94% of which are singletons. Material for sequencing was naive CD4+ T cells sorted from blood. The sample's subset: CD45RA+ positively selected. The receptors were sampled from a man between 18 and 29 years old in good health.

This chain uses TRBV19 with TRBJ1-5; TRBD1 is a possible D gene (5 bases). The germline CDR1 and CDR2 sequences are LNHDA and SQIVND (reference sequence). The ends were cut back, 7 bases at V and 6 bases at J, with 19 bases in the middle. The CDR3 length is 15 residues. In nucleotides, the CDR3 is TGTGCCAGTACCACCCAGGCGACAGATCTTCAGCCCCAGCATTTT. This encodes CASTTQATDLQPQHF.

This sequence joins TRBV7-2 and TRBJ2-2; 8 nucleotides match TRBD1. From germline, CDR1 is SGHTA and CDR2 FQGNSA. V lost 6 bases and J lost 6; bases outside the gene matches: 6. This CDR3 is 14 amino acids long. In DNA form, the CDR3 reads TGTGCCAGCAGGGCCGGGACAGGCGCCGGGGAGCTGTTTTTT. Amino acids: CASRAGTGAGELFF.

This sequence joins TRBV27 and TRBJ2-1; a weak D match, TRBD2 (5 bases). The CDR3 consists of 16 residues. The germline V and J ends were trimmed by 5 bases and 8 bases, with 22 bases remaining between them. Germline V gives CDR1 MNHEY, CDR2 SMNVEV (reference sequence). CDR3 sequence (DNA): TGTGCCAGCAGTCTTCGTCCCTTGCGGGTCAGCGATGAGCAGTTCTTC. Translation: CASSLRPLRVSDEQFF.

CDR3 nucleotides: TGTGCCATCAGTGGCGCGGACAGGGGGATCTACGAGCAGTACTTC. It encodes CAISGADRGIYEQYF. J is TRBJ2-7 and V is TRBV10-3; 10 bases are shared with TRBD1. The V gene end was trimmed by 4 bases and the J gene end by 3 bases; junction bases not matched to a gene: 6. CDR3 length: 15 amino acids. Germline values: CDR1 ENHRY, CDR2 SYGVKD.

The V and J genes are TRBV30 and TRBJ2-7, with TRBD1 matching 8 bases. Germline CDR1 and CDR2: GTSNPN and SVGIG (reference sequence). This CDR3 is 12 amino acids long. Trimming cost V 3 bases and J 7 bases; bases outside gene matches: 5. In nucleotides, the CDR3 is TGTGCCTGGAGGGACAGGGTGGGGGAGCAGTACTTC. Amino acids: CAWRDRVGEQYF.

On this clone: This sample includes further DNA sequences coding for the same CDR3. The chain joins TRBV4-3 to TRBJ1-5; D gene ambiguous. The length of the CDR3 is 13 residues. Trimming pared 0 bases from V and 4 bases from J, leaving 4 bases between. Germline CDR1 and CDR2: LGHNA and YSLEER. CDR3 protein: CASSQETNQPQHF. Written as DNA, the CDR3 is TGCGCCAGCAGCCAAGAGACAAATCAGCCCCAGCATTTT.

V and J are TRBV2 and TRBJ2-2, with D possibly matching TRBD1 (5 bases). V dropped 5 bases and J dropped 9 bases, with 16 bases sitting between them. Germline CDR1 reads SNHLY; CDR2 reads FYNNEI. The length of the CDR3 is 14 residues. Here the CDR3 DNA reads TGTGCCAGCAGTCTCACGCTTGGGGCTTGGGAGCTGTTTTTT. It specifies CASSLTLGAWELFF.

The chain employs TRBV7-2 and TRBJ1-5; 12 bases map to TRBD1. With 5 bases clipped from V and 5 bases from J, the junction kept 4 bases outside the gene matches. Germline-derived CDR1 and CDR2 are SGHTA and FQGNSA. CDR3 length equals 15 residues. As DNA, the CDR3 is TGTGCCAGCAGCATGGGACAGGGGGCGCATCAGCCCCAGCATTTT. The encoded protein is CASSMGQGAHQPQHF.

A word on this clone: Other DNA sequences within the sample encode an identical CDR3. This chain connects TRBV7-2 to TRBJ2-3, with D possibly TRBD2 on 5 matching bases. The CDR3 consists of 15 residues. Trimming took 1 base from V and 0 from J, leaving 8 bases between them. CDR1 SGHTA and CDR2 FQGNSA come from the germline V gene. CDR3 protein: CASSLDGGSTDTQYF. For the CDR3, the DNA is TGTGCCAGCAGCTTAGACGGCGGGAGCACAGATACGCAGTATTTT. Combining the CDR3 with reference TRBV7-2 and TRBJ2-3 gives the whole variable domain GAGVSQSPSNKVTEKGKDVELRCDPISGHTALYWYRQSLGQGLEFLIYFQGNSAPDKSGLPSDRFSAERTGGSVSTLTIQRTQQEDSAVYLCASSLDGGSTDTQYFGPGTRLTVL.